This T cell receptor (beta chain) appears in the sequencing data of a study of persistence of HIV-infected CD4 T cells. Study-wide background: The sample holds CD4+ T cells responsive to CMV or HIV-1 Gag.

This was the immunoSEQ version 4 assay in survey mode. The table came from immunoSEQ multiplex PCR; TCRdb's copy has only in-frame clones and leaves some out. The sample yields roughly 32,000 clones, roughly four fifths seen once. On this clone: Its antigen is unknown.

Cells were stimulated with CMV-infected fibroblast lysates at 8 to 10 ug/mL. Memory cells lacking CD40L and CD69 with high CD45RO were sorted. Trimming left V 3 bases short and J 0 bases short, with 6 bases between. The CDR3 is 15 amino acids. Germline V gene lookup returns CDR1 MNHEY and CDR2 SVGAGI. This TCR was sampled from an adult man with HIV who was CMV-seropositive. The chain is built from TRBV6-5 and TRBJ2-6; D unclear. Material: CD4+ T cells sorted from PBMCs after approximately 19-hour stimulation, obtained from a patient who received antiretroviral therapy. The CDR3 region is CASSYGDSGANVLTF. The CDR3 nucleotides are TGTGCCAGCAGTTATGGCGACTCTGGGGCCAACGTCCTGACTTTC.